This T cell receptor (beta chain) is from a study of T-cell memory formation after mild COVID-19. Looking at the study overall: Clusters of TCRs were largely donor specific. General study findings and limits: Researchers report contracting CD4+ clones mostly in CM and EM, with CD8+ clones in EMRA.

A 5'RACE reaction primed in the constant segment made cDNA libraries of TCR alpha and TCR beta, and these carried sample barcodes and UMIs. TCRdb ran MiXCR on the 5' RACE reads and lists one entry per CDR3 protein. The sample includes 390,000 or so distinct CDR3 sequences, 16% of them seen just once. This clonotype was recorded once. Its target is not known. Between the trimmed V and J ends, which lost 0 bases and 10 bases, there was a span of 9 bases. CDR1 is LGHDT, CDR2 YNNKEL, per germline (reference sequence). This CDR3 is built from 13 residues. The J gene is TRBJ1-4, the V gene TRBV3-1, with D possibly matching TRBD1 (5 bases). The sequenced sample was PBMCs or a T cell subset sorted from them (not recorded which). The sequence was obtained from a man aged 18 to 35 who had mild COVID-19 (a few samples of this study predate the infection). Cell type and time point are not known. The CDR3 is CASSQDLGGKLFF. As DNA, the CDR3 is TGTGCCAGCAGCCAAGATCTTGGGGGAAAACTGTTTTTT.